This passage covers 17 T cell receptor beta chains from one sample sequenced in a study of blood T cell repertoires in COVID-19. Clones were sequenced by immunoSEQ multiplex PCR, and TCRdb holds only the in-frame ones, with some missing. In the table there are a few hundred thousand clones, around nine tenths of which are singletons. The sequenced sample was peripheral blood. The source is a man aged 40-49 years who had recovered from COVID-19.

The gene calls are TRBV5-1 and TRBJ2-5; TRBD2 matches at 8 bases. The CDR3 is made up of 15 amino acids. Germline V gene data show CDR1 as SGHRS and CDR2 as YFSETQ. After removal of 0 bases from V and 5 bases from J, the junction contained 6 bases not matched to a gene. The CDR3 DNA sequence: TGCGCCAGCAGCTTGGGTACGGGGGGGCTTGAGACCCAGTACTTC. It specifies CASSLGTGGLETQYF. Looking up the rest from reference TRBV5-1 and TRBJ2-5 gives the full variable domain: KAGVTQTPRYLIKTRGQQVTLSCSPISGHRSVSWYQQTPGQGLQFLFEYFSETQRNKGNFPGRFSGRQFSNSRSEMNVSTLELGDSALYLCASSLGTGGLETQYFGPGTRLLVL.

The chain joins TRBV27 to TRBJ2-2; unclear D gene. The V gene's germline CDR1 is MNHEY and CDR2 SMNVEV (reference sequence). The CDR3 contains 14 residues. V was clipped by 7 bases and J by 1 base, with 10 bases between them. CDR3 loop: CASTLSLNTGELFF. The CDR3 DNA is TGTGCCAGCACCTTGAGTCTGAACACCGGGGAGCTGTTTTTT.

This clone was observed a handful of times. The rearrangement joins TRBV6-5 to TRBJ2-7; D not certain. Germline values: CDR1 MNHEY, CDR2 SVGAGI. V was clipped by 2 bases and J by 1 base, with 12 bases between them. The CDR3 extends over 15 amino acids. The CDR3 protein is CASSYITSRSYEQYF. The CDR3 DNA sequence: TGTGCCAGCAGTTACATAACTTCCCGTTCCTACGAGCAGTACTTC.

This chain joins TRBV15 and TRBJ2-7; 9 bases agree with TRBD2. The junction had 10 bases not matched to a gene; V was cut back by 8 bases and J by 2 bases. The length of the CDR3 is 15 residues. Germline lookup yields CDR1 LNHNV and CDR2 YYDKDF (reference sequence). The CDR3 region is CATGLVASGTYEQYF. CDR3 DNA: TGTGCCACCGGGTTGGTGGCTAGCGGGACCTACGAGCAGTACTTC.

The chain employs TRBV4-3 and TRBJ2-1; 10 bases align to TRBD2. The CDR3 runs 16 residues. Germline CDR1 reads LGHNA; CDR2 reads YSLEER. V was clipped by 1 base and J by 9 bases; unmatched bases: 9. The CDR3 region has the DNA TGCGCCAGCAGCCAAGTCCTAGCGGGGGCGACAGGTGAGCAGTTCTTC. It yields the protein CASSQVLAGATGEQFF.

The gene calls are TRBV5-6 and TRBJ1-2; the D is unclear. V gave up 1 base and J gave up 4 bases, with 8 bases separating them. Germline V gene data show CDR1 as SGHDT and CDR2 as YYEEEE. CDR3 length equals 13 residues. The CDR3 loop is CASSLTVPYGYTF. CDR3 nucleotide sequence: TGTGCCAGCAGCTTGACAGTCCCCTATGGCTACACCTTC.

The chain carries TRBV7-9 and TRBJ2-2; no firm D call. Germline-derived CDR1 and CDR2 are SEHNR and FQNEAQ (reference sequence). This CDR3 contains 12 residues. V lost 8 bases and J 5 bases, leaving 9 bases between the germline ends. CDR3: CASYPGTGELFF. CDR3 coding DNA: TGTGCCAGCTACCCCGGTACCGGGGAGCTGTTTTTT.

CDR3 sequence: CASSLQGSKNIQYF. CDR3 nucleotide sequence: TGTGCCAGCAGCTTACAGGGGTCCAAAAACATTCAGTACTTC. The chain has TRBV7-9 and TRBJ2-4, with TRBD1 as a possible D gene (6 bases). The germline V gene has CDR1 SEHNR and CDR2 FQNEAQ (reference sequence). The CDR3 is 14 amino acids. The germline V and J ends were trimmed by 2 bases and 2 bases, with 7 bases remaining between them.

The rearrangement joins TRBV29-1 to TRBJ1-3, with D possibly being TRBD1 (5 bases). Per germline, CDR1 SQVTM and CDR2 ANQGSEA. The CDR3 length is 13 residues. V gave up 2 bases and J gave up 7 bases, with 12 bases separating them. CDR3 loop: CSVESLTANTIYF. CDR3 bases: TGCAGCGTTGAAAGTTTGACAGCCAACACCATATATTTT.

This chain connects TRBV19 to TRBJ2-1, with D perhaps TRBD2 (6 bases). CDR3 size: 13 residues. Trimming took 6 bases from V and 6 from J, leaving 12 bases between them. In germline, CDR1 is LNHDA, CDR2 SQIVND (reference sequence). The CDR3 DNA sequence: TGTGCCAGTAGCCGGGGGTGGCTCAATGAGCAGTTCTTC. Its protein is CASSRGWLNEQFF.

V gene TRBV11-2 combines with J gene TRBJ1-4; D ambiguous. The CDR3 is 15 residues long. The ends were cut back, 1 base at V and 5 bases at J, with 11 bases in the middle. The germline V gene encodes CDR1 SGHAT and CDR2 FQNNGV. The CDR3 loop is CASSLGVGGNEKLFF. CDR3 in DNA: TGTGCCAGCAGCTTAGGGGTCGGCGGGAATGAAAAACTGTTTTTT.

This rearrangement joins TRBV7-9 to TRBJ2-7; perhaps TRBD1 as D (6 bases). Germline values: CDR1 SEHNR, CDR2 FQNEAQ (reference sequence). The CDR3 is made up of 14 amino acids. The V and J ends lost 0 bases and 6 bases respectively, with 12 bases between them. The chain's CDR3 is CASSLAGGTGEQYF. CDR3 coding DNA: TGTGCCAGCAGCTTAGCAGGGGGTACCGGCGAGCAGTACTTC.

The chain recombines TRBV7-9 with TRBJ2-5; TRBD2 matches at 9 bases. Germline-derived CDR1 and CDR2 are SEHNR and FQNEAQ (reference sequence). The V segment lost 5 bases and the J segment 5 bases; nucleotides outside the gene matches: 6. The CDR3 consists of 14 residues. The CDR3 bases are TGTGCCAGCAGCGCGGGGGGGCGGGGGGAGACCCAGTACTTC. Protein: CASSAGGRGETQYF.

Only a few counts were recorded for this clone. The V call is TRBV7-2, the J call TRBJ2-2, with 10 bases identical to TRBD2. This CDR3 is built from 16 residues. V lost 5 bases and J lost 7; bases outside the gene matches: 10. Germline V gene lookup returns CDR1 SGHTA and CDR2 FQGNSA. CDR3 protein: CASSPSLAGAIGELFF. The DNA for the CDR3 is TGTGCCAGCAGCCCCAGTCTAGCGGGAGCGATCGGGGAGCTGTTTTTT.

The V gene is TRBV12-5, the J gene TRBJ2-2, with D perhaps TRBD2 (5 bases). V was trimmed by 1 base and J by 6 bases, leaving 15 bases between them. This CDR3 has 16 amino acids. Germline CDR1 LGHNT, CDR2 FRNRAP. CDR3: CASGLGGSVEAGELFF. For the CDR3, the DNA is TGTGCTAGTGGTTTGGGAGGGTCCGTAGAGGCCGGGGAGCTGTTTTTT.

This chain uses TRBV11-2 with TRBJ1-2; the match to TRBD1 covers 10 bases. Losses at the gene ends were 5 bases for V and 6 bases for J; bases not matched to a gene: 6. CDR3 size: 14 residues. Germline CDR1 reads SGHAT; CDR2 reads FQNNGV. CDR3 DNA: TGTGCCAGCAGCCCTCGGACAGGGGGGGATGGCTACACCTTC. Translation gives CASSPRTGGDGYTF. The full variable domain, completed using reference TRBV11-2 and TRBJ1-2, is EAGVAQSPRYKIIEKRQSVAFWCNPISGHATLYWYQQILGQGPKLLIQFQNNGVVDDSQLPKDRFSAERLKGVDSTLKIQPAKLEDSAVYLCASSPRTGGDGYTFGSGTRLTVV.

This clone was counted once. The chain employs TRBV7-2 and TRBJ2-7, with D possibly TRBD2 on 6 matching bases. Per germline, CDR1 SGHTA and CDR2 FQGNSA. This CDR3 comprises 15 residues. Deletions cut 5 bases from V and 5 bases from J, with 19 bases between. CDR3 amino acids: CASSPGGQGFDEQYF. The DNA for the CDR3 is TGTGCCAGCAGCCCCGGAGGGCAGGGTTTTGACGAGCAGTACTTC.